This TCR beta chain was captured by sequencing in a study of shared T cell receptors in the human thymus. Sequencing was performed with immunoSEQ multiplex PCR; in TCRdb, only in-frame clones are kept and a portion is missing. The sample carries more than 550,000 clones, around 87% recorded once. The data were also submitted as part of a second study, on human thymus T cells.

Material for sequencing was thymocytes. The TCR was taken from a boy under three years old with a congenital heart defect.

The CDR3 sequence: CASSHRQRSTEQYF. In nucleotides, the CDR3 is TGTGCCAGCAGTCATCGACAGCGCTCTACCGAGCAGTACTTC. The chain joins TRBV7-2 to TRBJ2-7; a possible D gene is TRBD1 (5 bases). Looked up from germline, CDR1 is SGHTA and CDR2 is FQGNSA. The V gene lost 6 bases and the J gene lost 6 bases, with 18 bases spanning the gap. This CDR3 is 14 amino acids long.